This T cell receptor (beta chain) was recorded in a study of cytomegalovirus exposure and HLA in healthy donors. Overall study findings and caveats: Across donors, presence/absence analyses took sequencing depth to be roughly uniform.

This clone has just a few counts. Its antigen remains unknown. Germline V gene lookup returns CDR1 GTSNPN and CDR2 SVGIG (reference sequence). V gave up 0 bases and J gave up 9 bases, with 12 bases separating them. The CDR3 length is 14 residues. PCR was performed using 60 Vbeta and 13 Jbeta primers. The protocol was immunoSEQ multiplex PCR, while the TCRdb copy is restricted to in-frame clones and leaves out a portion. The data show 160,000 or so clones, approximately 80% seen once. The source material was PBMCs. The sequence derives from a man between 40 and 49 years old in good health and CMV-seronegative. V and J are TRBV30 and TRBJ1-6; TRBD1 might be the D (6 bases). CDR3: CAWSVGAPGSPLHF. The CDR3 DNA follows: TGTGCCTGGAGTGTGGGGGCCCCGGGTTCACCCCTCCACTTT.